This T cell receptor (beta chain) was obtained from a study of T-cell memory formation after mild COVID-19. About the study: Clustering of TCRs was largely donor specific.

Germline V lookup: CDR1 MNHEY, CDR2 SVGAGI. Trimming cost V 6 bases and J 9 bases, with 15 bases left between them. The CDR3 totals 13 residues. Findings and caveats of the study: Contracting CD4+ clones lay largely in CM and EM, with CD8+ ones residing in EMRA. Later expanders leaned CD4+, whereas day 15 to 85 contracting clones were balanced CD4/CD8. Cross-reactive memory apparently joined, as some responding clones appeared in pre-infection memory.

MiXCR was run by TCRdb on the 5' RACE reads, yielding one entry per CDR3 protein. Among a few hundred thousand distinct CDR3 sequences listed, 25% to 30% were seen once. This clonotype was seen a handful of times. The antigen is unknown. The receptor was derived from an adult woman who had mild COVID-19 (a few samples of this study predate the infection). Cell type and time point are not known. This rearrangement joins TRBV6-5 to TRBJ2-1; maybe TRBD2 (5 bases). The sample was PBMCs or a T cell subset sorted from them (not recorded which). This CDR3 reads CASRRGSDIEQFF. In DNA form, the CDR3 reads TGTGCCAGCAGGCGCGGTAGCGATATTGAGCAGTTCTTC.